The 11 T cell receptor beta chains in this list originate from one sample, sequenced in a study of blood T cell repertoires in COVID-19 (dated by TCRdb to 2020 to 2022). Library preparation used the immunoSEQ multiplex PCR assay. TCRdb carries this immuneACCESS record with in-frame sequences only. Its versions omit some clonotypes, under half of them owing to an unresolved V gene in the studies checked, with the rest unexplained. Across this sample there are about 200,000 clones, with roughly 88% seen only once. The top ten constitute 5% to 7% of the sample. The sample consisted of PBMCs or T cells enriched from blood (not recorded which). The receptors were gathered from a man between 40 and 49 years old with acute COVID-19.

The rearrangement links TRBV6-5 to TRBJ1-5; D is ambiguous. Trimming pared 6 bases from V and 5 bases from J, leaving 11 bases between. Germline V gene sequence: CDR1 MNHEY, CDR2 SVGAGI. CDR3 length: 13 amino acids. CDR3 coding DNA: TGTGCCAGCAGCGACAACCCTGATCAGCCCCAGCATTTT. It codes for CASSDNPDQPQHF.

CDR3 nucleotide sequence: TGCGCCAGCAGATCCGGGACAGGAAAAAATGAGCAGTTCTTC. It codes for CASRSGTGKNEQFF. The chain is built from TRBV10-1 and TRBJ2-1; TRBD1 matches at 8 bases. The CDR3 consists of 14 residues. After removal of 6 bases from V and 7 bases from J, the junction contained 8 bases not matched to a gene. In germline, CDR1 is WNHNN, CDR2 SYGVQD (reference sequence).

The rearrangement joins TRBV27 to TRBJ2-1; 8 bases map to TRBD2. The CDR3 loop spans 15 amino acids. V shed 5 bases, J shed 4 bases, and the junction held 7 bases outside the gene matches. Germline CDR1 and CDR2: MNHEY and SMNVEV (reference sequence). As DNA, the CDR3 is TGTGCCAGCAGTATACTAGCGGAGGTTTACAATGAGCAGTTCTTC. This sequence encodes CASSILAEVYNEQFF.

This clone was counted a few times. V gene TRBV19 combines with J gene TRBJ2-7, with TRBD1 as a possible D gene (5 bases). The germline CDR1 and CDR2 sequences are LNHDA and SQIVND (reference sequence). The CDR3 runs to 14 residues. Trimming removed 3 bases at V and 2 bases at J, with 11 bases between. The CDR3 DNA follows: TGTGCCAGTAGTATTGACAGTGCGGCCTACGAGCAGTACTTC. This sequence encodes CASSIDSAAYEQYF.

J is TRBJ2-5 and V is TRBV9; 13 nucleotides align to TRBD2. Germline CDR1 SGDLS, CDR2 YYNGEE. V lost 4 bases to trimming and J lost 4 bases; unmatched junction nucleotides: 7. This CDR3 comprises 16 residues. CDR3 in amino acids: CASSPVGTSGIETQYF. In DNA, the CDR3 is TGTGCCAGCAGCCCAGTAGGGACTAGCGGGATAGAGACCCAGTACTTC.

The V call is TRBV18, the J call TRBJ2-1; 10 nucleotides line up with TRBD2. Germline V CDR1 and CDR2: KGHSH, LQKENI. This CDR3 contains 15 residues. V shed 3 bases and J 7 bases; nucleotides not matched to a gene: 6. CDR3: CASSPASGRSNEQFF. The CDR3, as DNA: TGTGCCAGCTCACCTGCTAGCGGGAGATCGAATGAGCAGTTCTTC.

The chain recombines TRBV19 with TRBJ1-5; no firm D call. Trimming cost V 6 bases and J 4 bases, with 7 bases left between them. The length of the CDR3 is 12 residues. CDR1 and CDR2 (germline): LNHDA, SQIVND (reference sequence). The DNA for the CDR3 is TGTGCCAGTAGCTCTTTAAATCAGCCCCAGCATTTT. Encoded protein: CASSSLNQPQHF.

V gene TRBV7-3 combines with J gene TRBJ2-1; 9 nucleotides line up with TRBD1. The CDR3 spans 13 residues. Germline CDR1 and CDR2: SGHTA and FQGTGA. V gave up 5 bases and J gave up 10 bases; unmatched junction bases: 6. In DNA form, the CDR3 reads TGTGCCAGCAGCGGGACAGGGAGGGACGAGCAGTTCTTC. It codes for CASSGTGRDEQFF.

V usage is TRBV28 and J usage is TRBJ1-2; D uncertain. The germline V and J ends were trimmed by 2 bases and 8 bases, with 15 bases remaining between them. This CDR3 has 14 residues. The germline gives CDR1 MDHEN, CDR2 SYDVKM. The CDR3 region is CASSLRPPGEGYTF. CDR3 bases: TGTGCCAGCAGTTTAAGACCTCCCGGGGAAGGCTACACCTTC.

CDR3 loop: CASSPRTGNTEAFF. The CDR3 coding sequence is TGTGCCAGCAGCCCTAGGACAGGGAACACTGAAGCTTTCTTT. The chain carries TRBV14 and TRBJ1-1; 7 positions match TRBD1. Germline loops: CDR1 SGHDN, CDR2 FVKESK. V shed 4 bases, J shed 1 base, and the junction held 3 bases outside the gene matches. There are 14 residues in the CDR3.

This clone showed up just once. The V gene is TRBV5-1, the J gene TRBJ2-3, with a weak D call TRBD2 (6 bases). This CDR3 comprises 14 residues. Looked up from germline, CDR1 is SGHRS and CDR2 is YFSETQ. Between the trimmed V and J ends, which lost 4 bases and 3 bases, there was a span of 12 bases. The CDR3 nucleotides read TGCGCCAGCAGCCCCATGGGAGGAACAGATACGCAGTATTTT. It yields the protein CASSPMGGTDTQYF.